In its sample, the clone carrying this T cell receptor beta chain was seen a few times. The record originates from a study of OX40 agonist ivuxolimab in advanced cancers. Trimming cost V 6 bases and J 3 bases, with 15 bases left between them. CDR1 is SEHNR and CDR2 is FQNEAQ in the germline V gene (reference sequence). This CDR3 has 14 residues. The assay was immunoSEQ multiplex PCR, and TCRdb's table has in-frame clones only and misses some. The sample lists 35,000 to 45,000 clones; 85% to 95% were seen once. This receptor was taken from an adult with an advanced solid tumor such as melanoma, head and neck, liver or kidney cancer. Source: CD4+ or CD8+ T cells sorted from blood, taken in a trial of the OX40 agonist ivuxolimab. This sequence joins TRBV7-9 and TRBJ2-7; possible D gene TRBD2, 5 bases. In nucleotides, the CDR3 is TGTGCCAGCAGTCCCGCCGAGCGGTTCTACGAGCAGTACTTC. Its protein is CASSPAERFYEQYF. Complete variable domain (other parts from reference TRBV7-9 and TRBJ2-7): DTGVSQNPRHKITKRGQNVTFRCDPISEHNRLYWYRQTLGQGPEFLTYFQNEAQLEKSRLLSDRFSAERPKGSFSTLEIQRTEQGDSAMYLCASSPAERFYEQYFGPGTRLTVT.